The 29 T cell receptor beta chains presented below share a single source sample, sequenced in a study of shared clonotypes between healthy human individuals. Here immunoSEQ multiplex PCR was the method, and the copy in TCRdb shows in-frame clones only, minus some. The table includes under 1,100,000 clones, 70% to 80% detected once. Sequencing was performed on memory CD4+ T cells from PBMCs. Documented subset: CD45RA-negative fraction. The receptor source for this set is a young man in good health. Some clones in this sample may be carry-over from other donors' samples.

In the case of this clone: Being one base from a much bigger clone, this may be a read error. The identical CDR3 is also encoded by other nucleotide sequences in the sample. V usage is TRBV18 and J usage is TRBJ1-5; maybe TRBD1 (6 bases). Per the germline V gene, CDR1 is KGHSH and CDR2 is LQKENI. The CDR3 contains 13 residues. V lost 2 bases, J lost 5 bases, and 7 bases lay in between. The DNA for the CDR3 is TGTGCCAGCTCACCAGAGGGGGATCAGCCCCAGCATTTT. It encodes CASSPEGDQPQHF.

About this clone: Since a far larger clone is one base different, this is likely a read error. The rearrangement links TRBV5-4 to TRBJ2-5; 8 nucleotides align to TRBD2. Germline CDR1 reads SGHNT; CDR2 reads YYREEE (reference sequence). The CDR3 has 15 residues. The CDR3 DNA is TGTGCCAGCAGCTTAGACGGGACTAGAAAAGAGACCCAGCACTTC. The encoded protein is CASSLDGTRKETQHF.

About this clone: A much larger clone sits a single nucleotide away, making a read error possible. In DNA, the CDR3 is TGTGCCAGCAGCTTAGAAGCGGTCCCATACGAGCAGTACTTC. Protein sequence: CASSLEAVPYEQYF. The J gene is TRBJ2-7, the V gene TRBV7-2, with a weak D call TRBD2 (5 bases). Trimming shortened V by 1 base and J by 4 bases, and 11 bases separated the two germline ends. Germline CDR1 and CDR2: SGHTA and FQGNSA. This CDR3 region has 14 residues.

This clone was detected only a few times. The chain is built from TRBV28 and TRBJ1-1; 9 nucleotides agree with TRBD1. The CDR3 totals 12 residues. The trim removed 5 bases at V and 11 bases at J, leaving 6 bases unmatched. Germline-derived CDR1 and CDR2 are MDHEN and SYDVKM. CDR3 region: CASSPYRGRAFF. CDR3 coding DNA: TGTGCCAGCAGTCCCTACAGGGGGCGGGCTTTCTTT.

This clone came up a few times. DNA of the CDR3: TGTGCCAGTAGTACCGCTTCGGGAGAGACCCAGTACTTC. This sequence encodes CASSTASGETQYF. The chain recombines TRBV19 with TRBJ2-5, with D hard to call. Trimming stripped 4 bases from V and 4 bases from J, with 10 bases between. The CDR3 extends over 13 amino acids. The V gene's germline CDR1 is LNHDA and CDR2 SQIVND (reference sequence).

The genes are TRBV2 and TRBJ2-2; TRBD2 matches at 10 bases. This CDR3 spans 16 amino acids. The junction had 7 bases not matched to a gene; V was cut back by 4 bases and J by 5 bases. Germline V gene data show CDR1 as SNHLY and CDR2 as FYNNEI. The CDR3 reads CASSGTSGRSTGELFF. In nucleotides, the CDR3 is TGTGCCAGCAGTGGGACTAGCGGACGATCGACCGGGGAGCTGTTTTTT.

The rearrangement links TRBV6-6 to TRBJ2-7; the match to TRBD1 covers 7 bases. Looked up from germline, CDR1 is MNHNY and CDR2 is SVGAGI (reference sequence). This CDR3 spans 15 amino acids. V gave up 8 bases and J gave up 1 base; unmatched junction bases: 11. Here the CDR3 reads CASQGVSEASYEQYF. CDR3 sequence (DNA): TGTGCCAGCCAGGGGGTGAGCGAGGCTTCCTACGAGCAGTACTTC.

V usage is TRBV7-2 and J usage is TRBJ2-2; D is undetermined. V was pared by 5 bases and J by 5 bases, with 12 bases between. CDR1 and CDR2 (germline): SGHTA, FQGNSA. This CDR3 has 14 amino acids. The chain's CDR3 is CASSPQWGTGELFF. Written as DNA, the CDR3 is TGTGCCAGCAGCCCCCAGTGGGGAACCGGGGAGCTGTTTTTT.

This chain joins TRBV19 and TRBJ2-1; 9 bases map to TRBD2. The CDR3 runs to 17 residues. V was pared by 5 bases and J by 1 base, with 9 bases of the junction left unmatched. CDR1 LNHDA and CDR2 SQIVND come from the germline V gene (reference sequence). The CDR3: CASSDTSGFFSYNEQFF. Here the CDR3 DNA reads TGTGCCAGTAGTGATACTAGCGGGTTCTTTTCCTACAATGAGCAGTTCTTC.

This clone was observed once. DNA for the CDR3: TGTGCCAGCAGCGGCAGGAGACCTTATAATGAAAAACTGTTTTTT. It specifies CASSGRRPYNEKLFF. This chain connects TRBV6-8 to TRBJ1-4, with D unresolved. CDR3 length equals 15 residues. Germline V gene lookup returns CDR1 MNHGY and CDR2 SAAAGT. Trimming stripped 6 bases from V and 4 bases from J, with 15 bases between.

The V and J genes are TRBV10-2 and TRBJ1-1; no clear D gene. V lost 4 bases to trimming and J lost 1 base, with 16 bases between them. CDR1 is WSHSY, CDR2 SAAADI, per germline. The CDR3 consists of 16 residues. CDR3 amino acids: CASSVGSHLGNTEAFF. The CDR3 coding sequence is TGCGCCAGCAGTGTCGGCAGCCATCTGGGGAACACTGAAGCTTTCTTT.

A single count supports this clone. The rearrangement links TRBV2 to TRBJ1-5, with D perhaps TRBD1 (5 bases). The length of the CDR3 is 16 residues. Per the germline V gene, CDR1 is SNHLY and CDR2 is FYNNEI. With 4 bases removed from V and 4 bases from J, the gap between germline ends came to 17 bases. The CDR3 is CASSGPGGERNQPQHF. The DNA of the CDR3 is TGTGCCAGCAGTGGCCCTGGAGGGGAAAGGAATCAGCCCCAGCATTTT.

The chain is built from TRBV6-5 and TRBJ1-1, with D unresolved. The germline CDR1 and CDR2 sequences are MNHEY and SVGAGI. The CDR3 runs 14 residues. Trimming cost V 0 bases and J 5 bases, with 10 bases left between them. The CDR3 loop is CASSYSIGGTEAFF. For the CDR3, the DNA is TGTGCCAGCAGTTACTCCATCGGCGGTACTGAAGCTTTCTTT.

DNA of the CDR3: TGTGCCAGCAGCTTAGCAGGGTGGGGGTCCCAGTACTTC. The encoded protein is CASSLAGWGSQYF. V gene TRBV5-4 combines with J gene TRBJ2-5; D is possibly TRBD1 or TRBD2 (5 bases each). Germline-derived CDR1 and CDR2 are SGHNT and YYREEE (reference sequence). V was pared by 2 bases and J by 9 bases, with 14 bases between. This CDR3 comprises 13 residues.

The chain employs TRBV11-2 and TRBJ2-2; possible D gene TRBD2, 5 bases. The CDR3 length is 13 residues. Germline V gene data show CDR1 as SGHAT and CDR2 as FQNNGV. The germline V and J ends were trimmed by 5 bases and 5 bases, with 9 bases remaining between them. As DNA, the CDR3 is TGTGCCAGCAGCCGTATAGCGACCGGGGAGCTGTTTTTT. It translates to CASSRIATGELFF.

The chain recombines TRBV15 with TRBJ1-1; D ambiguous. Trimming took 2 bases from V and 4 from J, leaving 11 bases between them. Germline assignment: CDR1 LNHNV and CDR2 YYDKDF (reference sequence). The CDR3 runs 14 residues. The CDR3 spells CATSRTGVGTEAFF. CDR3 sequence (DNA): TGTGCCACCAGCAGAACGGGAGTTGGCACTGAAGCTTTCTTT.

CDR3 sequence reads: CASSLTLTGELFF. The CDR3 nucleotides read TGTGCCAGCAGTCTTACCCTGACCGGGGAGCTGTTTTTT. The J gene is TRBJ2-2, the V gene TRBV5-6; D not resolved. The CDR3 spans 13 residues. V lost 5 bases and J 5 bases, leaving 10 bases between the germline ends. Germline loops: CDR1 SGHDT, CDR2 YYEEEE.

J is TRBJ2-3 and V is TRBV7-2; D ambiguous. V shed 2 bases and J shed 4 bases, with 10 bases lying between them. Germline V gene data show CDR1 as SGHTA and CDR2 as FQGNSA. CDR3 length: 14 amino acids. CDR3 sequence: CASSLSVSSDTQYF. The CDR3 DNA is TGTGCCAGCAGCTTATCCGTTAGTTCAGATACGCAGTATTTT. Variable domain in full (rest from reference TRBV7-2 and TRBJ2-3): GAGVSQSPSNKVTEKGKDVELRCDPISGHTALYWYRQSLGQGLEFLIYFQGNSAPDKSGLPSDRFSAERTGGSVSTLTIQRTQQEDSAVYLCASSLSVSSDTQYFGPGTRLTVL.

The chain joins TRBV11-2 to TRBJ2-2, with a weak D call TRBD1 (6 bases). The CDR3 contains 14 residues. V gave up 5 bases and J gave up 4 bases, with 11 bases separating them. Germline V gives CDR1 SGHAT, CDR2 FQNNGV. The CDR3 sequence: CASSATGGTGELFF. CDR3 in DNA: TGTGCCAGCAGCGCGACAGGAGGCACCGGGGAGCTGTTTTTT.

V is TRBV2 and J is TRBJ2-1; 7 nucleotides agree with TRBD1. The germline V gene encodes CDR1 SNHLY and CDR2 FYNNEI. Trimming removed 0 bases from V and 9 bases from J; junction bases left unmatched: 14. The CDR3 loop spans 17 amino acids. CDR3 amino acids: CASSEALQAGGLGEQFF. CDR3 bases: TGTGCCAGCAGTGAAGCGCTTCAGGCAGGGGGTCTGGGTGAGCAGTTCTTC.

Note on this clone: At the DNA level, this CDR3 is encoded by other sequences in the same sample as well. This chain connects TRBV19 to TRBJ1-2, with D perhaps matching TRBD1 (5 bases). In germline, CDR1 is LNHDA, CDR2 SQIVND (reference sequence). Trimming took off 3 bases at V and 4 bases at J, with 9 bases between the two ends. The CDR3 is made up of 13 amino acids. CDR3: CASSMGQGYGYTF. CDR3 bases: TGTGCCAGTAGTATGGGGCAGGGCTATGGCTACACCTTC.

This rearrangement joins TRBV5-4 to TRBJ2-2; possible D gene TRBD2, 5 bases. V was pared by 0 bases and J by 0 bases, with 6 bases between. CDR3 length: 15 amino acids. Germline V gene lookup returns CDR1 SGHNT and CDR2 YYREEE (reference sequence). Here the CDR3 DNA reads TGTGCCAGCAGCTTGGGGGGAGCGAACACCGGGGAGCTGTTTTTT. Translation gives CASSLGGANTGELFF.

The chain uses TRBV5-4 and TRBJ2-6, with D unresolved. This CDR3 comprises 16 residues. CDR1 SGHNT and CDR2 YYREEE come from the germline V gene (reference sequence). Trimming left V 6 bases short and J 2 bases short, with 15 bases between. The CDR3 reads CASTMNRGTGANVLTF. DNA for the CDR3: TGTGCCAGCACCATGAATCGTGGAACTGGGGCCAACGTCCTGACTTTC.

The chain links TRBV7-2 to TRBJ1-2, with D possibly matching TRBD1 (6 bases). Trimming left V 5 bases short and J 6 bases short, with 13 bases between. Germline CDR1 SGHTA, CDR2 FQGNSA. This CDR3 spans 13 amino acids. The CDR3 coding sequence is TGTGCCAGCAGCCCATACCGGGACAATGGCTACACCTTC. Translating gives CASSPYRDNGYTF.

As for this clone: A much bigger clone sits one base away, suggesting this may be a read error. Distinct nucleotide sequences in the sample also encode this CDR3. The chain recombines TRBV6-6 with TRBJ1-2; D might be TRBD1 (5 bases). In germline, CDR1 is MNHNY, CDR2 SVGAGI (reference sequence). This CDR3 has 13 amino acids. V was clipped by 2 bases and J by 4 bases, with 8 bases between them. DNA for the CDR3: TGTGCCAGCAGTTACGGGGGTGGCTATGGCTACACCTTC. Its translation is CASSYGGGYGYTF.

This clone was seen a few times. The genes are TRBV7-8 and TRBJ1-1; TRBD1 matches 7 bases. The germline gives CDR1 SGHVS, CDR2 FQNEAQ. The length of the CDR3 is 13 residues. Germline trimming cut 4 bases from V and 5 bases from J; bases unmatched to any gene: 4. The CDR3 coding sequence is TGTGCCAGCAGCTGGACAGGAGGAACTGAAGCTTTCTTT. It codes for CASSWTGGTEAFF.

This CDR3 is CASSRTGTSGRGETQYF. The CDR3 nucleotides are TGTGCCAGCAGCCGGACCGGGACTAGCGGGAGGGGAGAGACCCAGTACTTC. This sequence joins TRBV7-3 and TRBJ2-5; 16 bases line up with TRBD2. There are 17 residues in the CDR3. Germline values: CDR1 SGHTA, CDR2 FQGTGA. V lost 5 bases, J lost 4 bases, and 7 bases stayed unmatched.

The chain links TRBV7-3 to TRBJ2-5; 12 bases are shared with TRBD2. V trimming: 3 bases; J trimming: 5 bases; junction bases outside the gene matches: 4. Germline loops: CDR1 SGHTA, CDR2 FQGTGA. There are 15 residues in the CDR3. This CDR3 reads CASSFDGTSGETQYF. The CDR3 DNA reads as TGTGCCAGCAGCTTCGACGGGACTAGCGGGGAGACCCAGTACTTC.

Only a few counts were recorded for this clone. V gene TRBV5-6 combines with J gene TRBJ2-5, with D possibly TRBD1 on 5 matching bases. The CDR3 extends over 15 amino acids. Germline lookup yields CDR1 SGHDT and CDR2 YYEEEE. Trimming cost V 4 bases and J 9 bases, with 22 bases left between them. In DNA, the CDR3 is TGTGCCAGCAGCGACAAGGGGCCCCTGAATAGGTCCCAGTACTTC. It encodes CASSDKGPLNRSQYF.